Included here is one TCR beta chain sequence, with context. Antigen: not known. The data are from a study of a mutant IDH1 vaccine in newly diagnosed glioma. Time point in this sample: week 5, during vaccination. Every vaccination contained 300 ug of the mutant IDH1 20-mer peptide and was paired with topical imiquimod. TCRdb keeps only in-frame clones here, not all; method: immunoSEQ multiplex PCR. The sample lists fewer than 65,000 clones; about 81% were seen once. The specimen comprised PBMCs, sampled from a glioma patient whose treatment included an IDH1 peptide vaccine. The origin of this receptor is a man aged 25-45 years with glioma.

The CDR3 loop is CASSLPGGISGNTIYF. The CDR3 DNA sequence: TGTGCCAGCAGCTTGCCAGGGGGAATATCTGGAAACACCATATATTTT. The chain couples TRBV7-9 to TRBJ1-3; 7 nucleotides agree with TRBD1. The CDR3 extends over 16 amino acids. Germline V CDR1 and CDR2: SEHNR, FQNEAQ (reference sequence). The V segment lost 3 bases and the J segment 1 base; nucleotides outside the gene matches: 6. Combining the CDR3 with reference TRBV7-9 and TRBJ1-3 gives the whole variable domain DTGVSQNPRHKITKRGQNVTFRCDPISEHNRLYWYRQTLGQGPEFLTYFQNEAQLEKSRLLSDRFSAERPKGSFSTLEIQRTEQGDSAMYLCASSLPGGISGNTIYFGEGSWLTVV.